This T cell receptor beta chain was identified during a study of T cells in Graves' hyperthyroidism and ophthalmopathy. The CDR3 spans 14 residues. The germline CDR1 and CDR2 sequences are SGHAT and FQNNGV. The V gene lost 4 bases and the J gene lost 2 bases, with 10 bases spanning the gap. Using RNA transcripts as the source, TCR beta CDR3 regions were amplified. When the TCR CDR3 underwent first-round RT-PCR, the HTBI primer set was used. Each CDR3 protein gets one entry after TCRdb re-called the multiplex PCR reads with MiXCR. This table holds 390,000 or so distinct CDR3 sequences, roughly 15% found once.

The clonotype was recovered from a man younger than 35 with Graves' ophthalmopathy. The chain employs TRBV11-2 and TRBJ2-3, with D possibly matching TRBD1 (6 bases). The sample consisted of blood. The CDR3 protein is CASSSRDTTDTQYF. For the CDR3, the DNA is TGTGCCAGCAGCTCCCGGGACACCACAGATACGCAGTATTTT.